This TCR beta chain was sequenced during a study of CD8+ T cells in alopecia areata. As the sequencing template, cDNA was produced by extracting RNA and reverse transcribing it. The repertoire was sequenced with immunoSEQ multiplex PCR; TCRdb's copy has only in-frame clones and lacks some. The sample records some 120,000 clones, approximately 53% being singletons. Germline V gene lookup returns CDR1 SGHTS and CDR2 YDEGEE. V trimming: 2 bases; J trimming: 7 bases; junction bases outside the gene matches: 6. The CDR3 spans 15 residues. The authors sorted CD4+ and CD8+ T cells from PBMCs. This chain joins TRBV5-8 and TRBJ1-6; 7 positions match TRBD1. The source of this sequence is a human donor with alopecia areata. Sequenced here: CD4+ T cells sorted from blood, sampled at week 0. The CDR3: CASSFQAGGNSPLHF. CDR3 nucleotide sequence: TGTGCCAGCAGCTTCCAGGCAGGGGGGAATTCACCCCTCCACTTT.